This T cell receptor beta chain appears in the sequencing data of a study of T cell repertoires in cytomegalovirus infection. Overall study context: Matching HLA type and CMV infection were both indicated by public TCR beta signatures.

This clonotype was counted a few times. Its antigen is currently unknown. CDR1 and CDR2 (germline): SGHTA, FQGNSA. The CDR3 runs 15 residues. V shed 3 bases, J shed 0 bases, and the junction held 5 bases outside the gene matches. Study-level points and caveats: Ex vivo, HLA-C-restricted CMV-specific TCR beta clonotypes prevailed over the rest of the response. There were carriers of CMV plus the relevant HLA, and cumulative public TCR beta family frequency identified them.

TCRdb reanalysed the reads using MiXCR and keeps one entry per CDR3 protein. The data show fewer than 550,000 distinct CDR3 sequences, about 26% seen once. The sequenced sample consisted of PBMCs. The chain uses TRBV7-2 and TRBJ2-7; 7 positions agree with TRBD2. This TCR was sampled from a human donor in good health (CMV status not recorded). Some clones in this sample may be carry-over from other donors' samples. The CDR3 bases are TGTGCCAGCAGCTTCCCCGGGAGGCCCTCCTACGAGCAGTACTTC. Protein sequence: CASSFPGRPSYEQYF.